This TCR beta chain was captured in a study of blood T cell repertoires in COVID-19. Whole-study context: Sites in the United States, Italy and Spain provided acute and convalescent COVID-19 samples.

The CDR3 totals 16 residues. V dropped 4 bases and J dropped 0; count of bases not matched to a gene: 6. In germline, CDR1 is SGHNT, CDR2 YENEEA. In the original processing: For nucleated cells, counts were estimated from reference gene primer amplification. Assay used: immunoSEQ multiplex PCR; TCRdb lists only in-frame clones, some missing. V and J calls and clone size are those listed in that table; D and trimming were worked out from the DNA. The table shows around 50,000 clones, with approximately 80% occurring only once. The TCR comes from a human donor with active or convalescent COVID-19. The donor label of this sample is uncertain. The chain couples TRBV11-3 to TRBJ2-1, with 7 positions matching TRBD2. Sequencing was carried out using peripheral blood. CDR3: CASSSQAGSSYNEQFF. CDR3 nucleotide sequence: TGTGCCAGCAGCTCGCAAGCGGGAAGCTCCTACAATGAGCAGTTCTTC. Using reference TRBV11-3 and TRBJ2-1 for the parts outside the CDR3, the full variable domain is EAGVVQSPRYKIIEKKQPVAFWCNPISGHNTLYWYLQNLGQGPELLIRYENEEAVDDSQLPKDRFSAERLKGVDSTLKIQPAELGDSAVYLCASSSQAGSSYNEQFFGPGTRLTVL.